The 25 T cell receptor beta chains below were found in one sample sequenced in a study of regulatory T cells in long-lasting Graves disease. Construction of TCR beta libraries relied on iRepertoire HTBI primers and on Arm-PCR targeting CDR3 regions. TCRdb recomputed calls from the multiplex PCR reads with MiXCR, one row per CDR3 protein. The top ten clones hold about a fifth of a sample with fewer than 450,000 distinct CDR3 sequences, under 25% of them seen once. Described time point: persistent/refractory GD, antithyroid drugs over 5 years with positive TRAb. Researchers made the TCR library from RNA that was extracted from PBMCs. The specimen comprised peripheral blood mononuclear cells (PBMCs), sampled when the disease was refractory, from a patient treated with antithyroid drugs. These receptors all stem from a female donor with Graves disease.

A few counts support this clonotype. CDR3 DNA: TGTGCCAGCAGCCCCGACTCCTGGAAAGAGACCCAGTACTTC. Translated: CASSPDSWKETQYF. V gene TRBV7-9 combines with J gene TRBJ2-5, with D uncertain. Trimming took off 5 bases at V and 3 bases at J, with 13 bases between the two ends. CDR1 and CDR2 from the germline V gene are SEHNR and FQNEAQ (reference sequence). This CDR3 spans 14 amino acids.

There are many counts of this clonotype. The gene calls are TRBV7-8 and TRBJ2-7; D unclear. From germline, CDR1 is SGHVS and CDR2 FQNEAQ. The CDR3 consists of 14 residues. The V gene lost 2 bases and the J gene lost 3 bases, with 11 bases spanning the gap. CDR3 DNA sequence: TGTGCCAGCAGCTTAAGCCAGCAAAGCTACGAGCAGTACTTC. This encodes CASSLSQQSYEQYF.

About this clonotype: Its ends do not fully match the called genes, so a read error is possible. In nucleotides, the CDR3 is TGTGCCTGGACTACTAATAATTCACCCCCCCACTTT. Amino acid sequence: CAWTTNNSPPHF. The V and J genes are TRBV30 and TRBJ1-6; no reliable D call. The CDR3 extends over 12 amino acids. The germline gives CDR1 GTSNPN, CDR2 SVGIG (reference sequence).

This clonotype has ten or more counts. The chain uses TRBV7-2 and TRBJ2-5, with TRBD2 as a possible D gene (5 bases). Trimming cost V 1 base and J 2 bases, with 20 bases left between them. Germline-derived CDR1 and CDR2 are SGHTA and FQGNSA. The CDR3 runs to 18 residues. The CDR3 protein is CASSLGGRPVPGQETQYF. The CDR3 DNA sequence: TGTGCCAGCAGCTTAGGAGGGCGACCGGTTCCGGGGCAAGAGACCCAGTACTTC.

Notes on this clonotype: Being one base from a much bigger clone, this may be a read error. The CDR3 protein is CAWNWANYGYAF. The CDR3 DNA is TGTGCCTGGAATTGGGCCAACTATGGCTACGCCTTC. The V gene is TRBV30, the J gene TRBJ1-2; D ambiguous. CDR1 GTSNPN and CDR2 SVGIG come from the germline V gene (reference sequence). The CDR3 extends over 12 amino acids.

Of note for this clonotype: The junction differs from germline at one of its ends, possibly a read error. As DNA, the CDR3 is TGTGCCAGCAGTTTTGGGGGATTAGGTCAGCCCCAGCAATTT. It encodes CASSFGGLGQPQQF. The chain has TRBV12-3 or TRBV12-4 and TRBJ1-5, with D possibly being TRBD1 (5 bases). This CDR3 has 14 residues.

This clonotype was seen more than once but under ten times. V and J are TRBV7-3 and TRBJ1-1, with 8 bases matching TRBD1. The CDR3 has 14 amino acids. V gave up 4 bases and J gave up 7 bases; unmatched junction bases: 8. Germline V gene sequence: CDR1 SGHTA, CDR2 FQGTGA. In DNA, the CDR3 is TGTGCCAGCAGCTCGGCGACAGGGGAAGGTGAAGCTTTCTTT. The encoded protein is CASSSATGEGEAFF. Filled out from reference TRBV7-3 and TRBJ1-1, the complete variable domain reads GAGVSQTPSNKVTEKGKYVELRCDPISGHTALYWYRQSLGQGPEFLIYFQGTGAADDSGLPNDRFFAVRPEGSVSTLKIQRTERGDSAVYLCASSSATGEGEAFFGQGTRLTVV.

This clonotype was picked up many times. V gene TRBV7-8 combines with J gene TRBJ2-7, with TRBD2 matching 7 bases. CDR3 length: 17 residues. Germline V gene lookup returns CDR1 SGHVS and CDR2 FQNEAQ. V shed 2 bases, J shed 0 bases, and the junction held 10 bases outside the gene matches. The DNA of the CDR3 is TGTGCCAGCAGCTTATTGGGGGTAGCTAGCGGCTCCTACGAGCAGTACTTC. This codes for CASSLLGVASGSYEQYF.

In its sample, this clonotype was seen many times. The chain joins TRBV7-2 to TRBJ2-7; 7 nucleotides align to TRBD1. Germline V gene sequence: CDR1 SGHTA, CDR2 FQGNSA. CDR3 length equals 13 residues. J lost 4 bases, V lost 0 bases, and 0 bases had no gene match. CDR3 sequence: CASSLATGYEQYF. The CDR3 DNA sequence: TGTGCCAGCAGCTTAGCGACAGGGTACGAGCAGTACTTC.

This chain links TRBV6-5 with TRBJ1-5; D possibly corresponds to TRBD1 (5 bases). Trimming pared 0 bases from V and 5 bases from J, leaving 11 bases between. This CDR3 is built from 15 residues. Germline V lookup: CDR1 MNHEY, CDR2 SVGAGI. CDR3 sequence: CASSYSGRVDQPQHF. The CDR3 DNA reads TGTGCCAGCAGTTACTCGGGGCGGGTGGATCAGCCCCAGCATTTT.

This clonotype has more than one count but fewer than ten. V gene TRBV7-9 combines with J gene TRBJ1-1; TRBD1 is a possible D gene (5 bases). The V gene's germline CDR1 is SEHNR and CDR2 FQNEAQ (reference sequence). The CDR3 sequence is 16 residues long. Trimming took off 5 bases at V and 1 base at J, with 17 bases between the two ends. This CDR3 reads CASSPVRRGGNTEAFF. CDR3 DNA: TGTGCCAGCAGCCCTGTTCGGCGCGGGGGGAACACTGAAGCTTTCTTT.

The table lists this clonotype with many counts. This chain joins TRBV6-1 and TRBJ2-7, with 9 bases fitting TRBD1. Germline CDR1 MNHNS, CDR2 SASEGT. This CDR3 has 16 residues. Trimming at V came to 7 bases and at J to 4 bases, leaving 14 bases not matched to a gene. The CDR3 DNA reads TGTGCCAGCATCCCGCCAGGACAGGGGAGTAGATACGAGCAGTACTTC. This codes for CASIPPGQGSRYEQYF.

Points on this clonotype: This may come from a read error, since a much larger clone is one base off. Given the absence of the conserved phenylalanine or tryptophan at the CDR3 end, a read error is likely. The chain joins TRBV28 to TRBJ2-6; D is tentatively TRBD1 or TRBD2 (5 bases each). The CDR3 consists of 18 residues. Germline V gene lookup returns CDR1 MDHEN and CDR2 SYDVKM. The ends were cut back, 5 bases at V and 2 bases at J, with 19 bases in the middle. As DNA, the CDR3 is TGTGCCAGCAGTCGAAACCCAGGGAGAGGGGCTGGGGCCAACGTCCTGACTTCC. It encodes CASSRNPGRGAGANVLTS.

This clonotype was seen more than once but under ten times. The chain carries TRBV10-3 and TRBJ2-2; D is uncertain. Trimming took 6 bases from V and 2 from J, leaving 7 bases between them. Germline CDR1 reads ENHRY; CDR2 reads SYGVKD. The CDR3 spans 13 residues. DNA for the CDR3: TGTGCCATCAGCGGCCGAAACACCGGGGAGCTGTTTTTT. Translating gives CAISGRNTGELFF.

This clonotype has a count of ten or more. V is TRBV10-1 and J is TRBJ2-1; 8 bases map to TRBD2. The CDR3 runs to 15 residues. Germline V gene data show CDR1 as WNHNN and CDR2 as SYGVQD (reference sequence). Trimming removed 2 bases from V and 6 bases from J; junction bases left unmatched: 6. The CDR3 nucleotides are TGCGCCAGCAGTGAGGTTGCGGGAGGTATCAATGAGCAGTTCTTC. Protein sequence: CASSEVAGGINEQFF.

This rearrangement joins TRBV20-1 to TRBJ1-2, with 7 positions matching TRBD1. V shed 2 bases, J shed 4 bases, and the junction held 10 bases outside the gene matches. The CDR3 consists of 15 residues. Germline CDR1 and CDR2: DFQATT and SNEGSKA (reference sequence). The CDR3 region is CSARSTAGTVYGYTF. The DNA for the CDR3 is TGCAGTGCTAGATCCACAGCCGGGACAGTCTATGGCTACACCTTC.

This clonotype was seen many times. The chain combines TRBV6-1 with TRBJ1-2; possibly TRBD1 for D (5 bases). The V end was cut by 6 bases, the J end by 0 bases, with 23 bases between. Germline V gene lookup returns CDR1 MNHNS and CDR2 SASEGT. CDR3 length: 18 amino acids. The CDR3 sequence: CASSRTRDQAQANYGYTF. The CDR3 nucleotides are TGTGCCAGCAGCAGGACCCGGGACCAAGCCCAGGCTAACTATGGCTACACCTTC.

V and J are TRBV5-1 and TRBJ2-3, with 8 bases fitting TRBD1. Germline CDR1 reads SGHRS; CDR2 reads YFSETQ. V was pared by 2 bases and J by 4 bases, with 12 bases of the junction left unmatched. The CDR3 is made up of 17 amino acids. In nucleotides, the CDR3 is TGCGCCAGCAGCTTCCTTAGACAGGGGAAGAAGTCAGATACGCAGTATTTT. The encoded protein is CASSFLRQGKKSDTQYF.

This rearrangement joins TRBV12-3 or TRBV12-4 to TRBJ1-5; D unresolved. The CDR3 runs to 15 residues. V gave up 6 bases and J gave up 3 bases, with 15 bases separating them. The DNA of the CDR3 is TGTGCCAGCAGCGGTACCCATTTGAACAATCAGCCCCAGCATTTT. This codes for CASSGTHLNNQPQHF.

About this clonotype itself: With a much larger clone just one base away, this may be a read error. J is TRBJ2-7 and V is TRBV7-8; TRBD2 matches 12 bases. The CDR3 totals 18 residues. Germline CDR1 reads SGHVS; CDR2 reads FQNEAQ. The CDR3 region has the DNA TGTGCCGGCAGCGTATCCGCCGGGACTAGCGGGCGTACCTACGAGCAGTACTTC. Translation gives CAGSVSAGTSGRTYEQYF.

To note about this clonotype: This may come from a read error, since a much larger clone is one base off. The chain carries TRBV6-5 and TRBJ2-7; D is ambiguous. Per germline, CDR1 MNHEY and CDR2 SVGAGI. The CDR3 is 13 residues long. V was trimmed by 1 base and J by 6 bases, leaving 10 bases between them. The CDR3 region has the DNA TGTGCCAGCAGTTACTTGATTCGTAGCGAGCAGTACTTC. Its protein is CASSYLIRSEQYF.

This clonotype was counted only a few times. The chain has TRBV27 and TRBJ2-7; no definite D call. The CDR3 is 13 residues long. The germline V and J ends were trimmed by 6 bases and 1 base, with 10 bases remaining between them. Germline CDR1 is MNHEY and CDR2 is SMNVEV (reference sequence). In DNA, the CDR3 is TGTGCCAGCAGCGACTCATATTCCTACGAGCAGTACTTC. It specifies CASSDSYSYEQYF.

This clonotype was recorded at least ten times. This sequence joins TRBV12-3 or TRBV12-4 and TRBJ2-2, with TRBD1 identical over 8 bases. The CDR3 is 19 amino acids. The trim removed 3 bases at V and 8 bases at J, leaving 20 bases unmatched. In DNA, the CDR3 is TGTGCCAGCAGTTTGCCCAGGGTCCCCGTGTCAGGGGGCATTGGGGAGCTGTTTTTT. Residues: CASSLPRVPVSGGIGELFF.

The chain joins TRBV5-1 to TRBJ2-1, with a weak D call TRBD2 (6 bases). Germline assignment: CDR1 SGHRS and CDR2 YFSETQ. The CDR3 runs to 16 residues. The V end lost 0 bases, the J end lost 5 bases, and 15 bases lay between the germline ends. This chain's CDR3 is CASSLVSGLGDNEQFF. The CDR3 bases are TGCGCCAGCAGCTTGGTGAGCGGGTTAGGAGACAATGAGCAGTTCTTC.

The chain uses TRBV5-6 and TRBJ1-3, with D possibly being TRBD1 (5 bases). CDR1 and CDR2 (germline): SGHDT, YYEEEE. Trimming took 1 base from V and 0 from J, leaving 11 bases between them. The length of the CDR3 is 16 residues. CDR3 region: CASSLLGESSGNTIYF. The CDR3 coding sequence is TGTGCCAGCAGCTTGCTAGGGGAAAGCTCTGGAAACACCATATATTTT.